The rows below give T cell receptor beta chains drawn from one sample of a study of blood T cell repertoires in COVID-19. Profiled with immunoSEQ multiplex PCR; TCRdb holds only in-frame clones, not every one. The sample consists of approximately 150,000 clones, approximately 82% of them appearing once. Sample: peripheral blood. These receptors were collected from a woman in her sixties or seventies who had recovered from COVID-19. Both conserved end residues are part of each CDR3. Each record gives: clone size, V gene, J gene, D gene, CDR3 DNA, CDR3 protein. A D gene is named only where the DNA matches it firmly. Rows give clone size only sometimes, using once, few, many, or a class for an expanded clone.

NA,TRBV28,TRBJ2-2,TRBD2,TGTGCCAGCAGGGGGGCTAGCGGGAAAAGGATCACCGGGGAGCTGTTTTTT,CASRGASGKRITGELFF
once,TRBV7-2,TRBJ2-7,TRBD2,TGTGCCAGCAGCTCCTTTCTAGCGGGAACCTACGAGCAGTACTTC,CASSSFLAGTYEQYF
NA,TRBV7-9,TRBJ1-6,NA,TGTGCCAGCAGCGGGCAAGGGGCCAGGGCGGCTTCACCCCTCCACTTT,CASSGQGARAASPLHF
few,TRBV7-9,TRBJ2-7,TRBD1,TGTGCCAGCAGCTCCCTCAGGGGGCGACTGCCCTACGAGCAGTACTTC,CASSSLRGRLPYEQYF
NA,TRBV14,TRBJ1-2,NA,TGTGCCAGCAGCCGGGGCCGCTCCCCCTACTATGGCTACACCTTC,CASSRGRSPYYGYTF
NA,TRBV9,TRBJ2-2,TRBD2,TGTGCCAGCAGCTTCCGACTAGCCGGTACCGGGGAGCTGTTTTTT,CASSFRLAGTGELFF
NA,TRBV6-5,TRBJ1-4,TRBD1,TGTGCCAGCAGTTACGGAGACAGGGATGAAAAACTGTTTTTT,CASSYGDRDEKLFF
NA,TRBV5-3,TRBJ2-4,TRBD2,TGTGCCAGAAGCGGCGGACTAGCGGGAGTGGCGTACATTCAGTACTTC,CARSGGLAGVAYIQYF
once,TRBV5-1,TRBJ2-2,TRBD1,TGCGCCAGCAGCTCCCGGGACAGGGGTTTTTCGGGAACCGGGGAGCTGTTTTTT,CASSSRDRGFSGTGELFF
few,TRBV10-2,TRBJ2-7,TRBD1,TGCGCCAGCAGCCGGACAGGGTTCCGGGACGAGCAGTACTTC,CASSRTGFRDEQYF
once,TRBV9,TRBJ2-7,TRBD2,TGTGCCAGCAGCCGGGTGGGTAGCGGGATCAACGAGCAGTACTTC,CASSRVGSGINEQYF
NA,TRBV11-1,TRBJ1-1,NA,TGTGCCAGCAGCTTAGGCGGCGTTTCGGGGGTCTCTGAAGCTTTCTTT,CASSLGGVSGVSEAFF
few,TRBV28,TRBJ1-2,NA,TGTGCCAGCAGATGGGGAGGGCTGAACTATGGCTACACCTTC,CASRWGGLNYGYTF
NA,TRBV10-3,TRBJ2-2,NA,TGTGCCACGGAGGACTCCAAGAACACCGGGGAGCTGTTTTTT,CATEDSKNTGELFF
few,TRBV9,TRBJ2-3,NA,TGTGCCAGCAGCTCGCGACAGAAAAGTACGCAGTATTTT,CASSSRQKSTQYF
NA,TRBV7-6,TRBJ2-3,NA,TGTGCCAGCAGCTTAGCCAGGGCTTCCACGCAGTATTTT,CASSLARASTQYF
NA,TRBV11-2,TRBJ2-3,TRBD1,TGTGCCAGCAGCCCTTGGACAGGCAGCACAGATACGCAGTATTTT,CASSPWTGSTDTQYF
NA,TRBV5-1,TRBJ2-7,NA,TGCGCCAGCAGCTTGGGGGGAGGCAGGTACGAGCAGTACTTC,CASSLGGGRYEQYF
NA,TRBV20-1,TRBJ2-5,NA,TGCAGTGCTCGGTCACAAGAGACCCAGTACTTC,CSARSQETQYF
NA,TRBV6-4,TRBJ1-2,NA,TGTGCCAGCAGTGACTCACAGGGCTCAAGAGGCTACACCTTC,CASSDSQGSRGYTF
few,TRBV7-3,TRBJ2-5,NA,TGTGCCAGCAGCTTAACGTTGGAGGAAGAGACCCAGTACTTC,CASSLTLEEETQYF
NA,TRBV19,TRBJ1-2,NA,TGTGCCAGTAGTATAGGGGCAGGGAACTATGGCTACACCTTC,CASSIGAGNYGYTF
few,TRBV4-3,TRBJ2-1,TRBD2,TGCGCCAGCAGACACCCCGGGGGGGGGCTCGACGGGAGGGAGCAGTTCTTC,CASRHPGGGLDGREQFF
NA,TRBV6-5,TRBJ2-7,NA,TGTGCCAGCAGTTACCAGGGAGGTGAGCAGTACTTC,CASSYQGGEQYF
NA,TRBV7-3,TRBJ1-6,NA,TGTGCCAGCAGCTTAGCGTCGGACACCTCCCTCCACTTT,CASSLASDTSLHF
NA,TRBV6-4,TRBJ2-3,NA,TGTGCCAGCAGTGACGGGTCGGGGTCCACAGATACGCAGTATTTT,CASSDGSGSTDTQYF
once,TRBV5-5,TRBJ1-6,NA,TGTGCCAGCAGCCCCCGTGGAGCGAGGAGGAATTCACCCCTCCACTTT,CASSPRGARRNSPLHF
few,TRBV2,TRBJ2-3,TRBD1,TGTGCCAGCCGCCGACAGGGTACGCAGTATTTT,CASRRQGTQYF
NA,TRBV20-1,TRBJ2-7,NA,TGCAGTGCTAGTCGGGGGAACTACGAGCAGTACTTC,CSASRGNYEQYF
few,TRBV7-2,TRBJ1-2,NA,TGTGCCAGCACCCCCGGGGGTCCCTTC,CASTPGGPF
NA,TRBV4-1,TRBJ1-2,NA,TGCGCCAGCAGCCAAGGTACAGCAGCTAACTATGGCTACACCTTC,CASSQGTAANYGYTF
NA,TRBV29-1,TRBJ2-5,TRBD2,TGCAGCGTTGGTGGCCCTAGCGGGGGGGGGACCCAGTACTTC,CSVGGPSGGGTQYF
NA,TRBV7-2,TRBJ1-1,TRBD1,TGTGCCAGCAGCTCCCCAGGGGGTTGGACTGAAGCTTTCTTT,CASSSPGGWTEAFF
NA,TRBV2,TRBJ2-7,TRBD1,TGTGCCAGCAACCTGAAGGGACAGGGAGACTACGAGCAGTACTTC,CASNLKGQGDYEQYF
few,TRBV28,TRBJ2-1,TRBD1,TGTGCCAGCAGTACACCGGGACAGGGGCTCAATGAGCAGTTCTTC,CASSTPGQGLNEQFF
once,TRBV6-5,TRBJ1-2,NA,TGTGCCAGCACCCGGGGGGGTTCAGGGGCCTATGGCTACACCTTC,CASTRGGSGAYGYTF
once,TRBV19,TRBJ1-1,TRBD1,TGTGCCAGTACCCCGTTGACAGGGGTGAACACTGAAGCTTTCTTT,CASTPLTGVNTEAFF